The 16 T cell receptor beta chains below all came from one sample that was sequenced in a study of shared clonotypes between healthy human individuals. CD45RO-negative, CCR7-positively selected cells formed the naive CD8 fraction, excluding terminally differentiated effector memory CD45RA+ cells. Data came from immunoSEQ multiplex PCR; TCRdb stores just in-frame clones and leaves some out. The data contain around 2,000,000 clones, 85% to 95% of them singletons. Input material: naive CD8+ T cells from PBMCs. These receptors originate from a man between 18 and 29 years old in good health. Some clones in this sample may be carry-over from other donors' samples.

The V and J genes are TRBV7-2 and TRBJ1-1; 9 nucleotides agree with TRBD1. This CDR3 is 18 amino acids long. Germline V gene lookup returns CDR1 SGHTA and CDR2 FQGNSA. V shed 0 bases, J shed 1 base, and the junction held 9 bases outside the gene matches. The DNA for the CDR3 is TGTGCCAGCAGCTTAGCGGCTCCGGGACAGGGACGGAACACTGAAGCTTTCTTT. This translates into CASSLAAPGQGRNTEAFF.

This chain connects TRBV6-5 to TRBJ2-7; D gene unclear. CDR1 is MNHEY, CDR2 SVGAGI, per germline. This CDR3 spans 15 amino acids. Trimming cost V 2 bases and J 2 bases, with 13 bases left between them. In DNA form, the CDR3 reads TGTGCCAGCAGTTACATAGGTCAGCCTCCCTACGAGCAGTACTTC. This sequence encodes CASSYIGQPPYEQYF.

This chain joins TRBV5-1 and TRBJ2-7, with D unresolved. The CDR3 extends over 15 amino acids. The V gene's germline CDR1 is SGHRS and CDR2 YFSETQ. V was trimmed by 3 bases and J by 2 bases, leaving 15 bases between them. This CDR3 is CASSYRSSLPYEQYF. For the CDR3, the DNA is TGCGCCAGCAGCTATCGATCCAGTCTGCCCTACGAGCAGTACTTC.

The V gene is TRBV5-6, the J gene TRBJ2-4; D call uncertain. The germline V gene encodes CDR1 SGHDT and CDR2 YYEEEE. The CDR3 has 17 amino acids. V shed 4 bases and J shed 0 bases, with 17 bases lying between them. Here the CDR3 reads CASSLPRRSIAKNIQYF. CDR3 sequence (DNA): TGTGCCAGCAGCCTACCCCGCCGTTCGATAGCCAAAAACATTCAGTACTTC.

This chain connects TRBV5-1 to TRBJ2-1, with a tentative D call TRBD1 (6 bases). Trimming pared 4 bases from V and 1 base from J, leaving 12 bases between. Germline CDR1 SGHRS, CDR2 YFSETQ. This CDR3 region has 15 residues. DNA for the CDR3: TGCGCCAGCAGCGAACAACAGGGTTCCTACAATGAGCAGTTCTTC. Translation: CASSEQQGSYNEQFF.

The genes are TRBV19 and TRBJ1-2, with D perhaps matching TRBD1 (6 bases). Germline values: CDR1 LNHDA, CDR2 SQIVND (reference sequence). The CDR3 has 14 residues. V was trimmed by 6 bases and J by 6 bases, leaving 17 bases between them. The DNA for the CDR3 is TGTGCCAGTAGGGGTCGGGGGGCTTCGGATGGCTACACCTTC. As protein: CASRGRGASDGYTF.

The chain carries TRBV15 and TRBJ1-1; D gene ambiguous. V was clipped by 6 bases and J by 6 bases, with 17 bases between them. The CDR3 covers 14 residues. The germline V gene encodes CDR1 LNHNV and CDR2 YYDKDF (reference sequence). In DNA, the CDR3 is TGTGCCACCAGAGACTTAAGGTCCGGCGCTGAAGCTTTCTTT. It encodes CATRDLRSGAEAFF.

In DNA, the CDR3 is TGTGCCAGCAGCCCGTTGGCGGGGGCCTACGAGCAGTACTTC. Translation gives CASSPLAGAYEQYF. The chain recombines TRBV6-6 with TRBJ2-7, with 7 nucleotides matching TRBD2. The germline CDR1 and CDR2 sequences are MNHNY and SVGAGI (reference sequence). The CDR3 extends over 14 amino acids. Unmatched junction bases numbered 7, after V lost 6 bases and J lost 2 bases.

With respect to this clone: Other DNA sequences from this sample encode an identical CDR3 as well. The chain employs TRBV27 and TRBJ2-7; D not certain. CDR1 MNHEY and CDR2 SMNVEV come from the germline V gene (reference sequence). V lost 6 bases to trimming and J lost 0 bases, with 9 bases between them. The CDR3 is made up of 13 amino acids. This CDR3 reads CASSIDRSYEQYF. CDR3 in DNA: TGTGCCAGCAGCATAGATCGCTCCTACGAGCAGTACTTC.

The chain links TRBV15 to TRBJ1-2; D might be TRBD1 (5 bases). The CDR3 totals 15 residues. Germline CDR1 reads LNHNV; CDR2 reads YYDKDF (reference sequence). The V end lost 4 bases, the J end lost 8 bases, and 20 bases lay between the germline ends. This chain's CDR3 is CATSNQGRQVDGYTF. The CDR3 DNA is TGTGCCACCAGCAACCAGGGTCGGCAGGTGGACGGCTACACCTTC.

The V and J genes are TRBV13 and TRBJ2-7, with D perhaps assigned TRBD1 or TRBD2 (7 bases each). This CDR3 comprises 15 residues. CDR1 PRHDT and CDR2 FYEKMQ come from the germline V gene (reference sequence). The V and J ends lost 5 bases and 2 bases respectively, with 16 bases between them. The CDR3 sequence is CASSADREGTYEQYF. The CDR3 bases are TGTGCCAGCAGCGCTGACAGGGAGGGCACCTACGAGCAGTACTTC.

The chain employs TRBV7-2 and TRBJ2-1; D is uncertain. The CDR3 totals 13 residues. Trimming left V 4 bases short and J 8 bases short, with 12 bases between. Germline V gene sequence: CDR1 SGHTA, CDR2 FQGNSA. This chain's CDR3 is CASSYSSGDEQFF. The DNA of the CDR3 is TGTGCCAGCAGCTATTCCTCGGGCGATGAGCAGTTCTTC.

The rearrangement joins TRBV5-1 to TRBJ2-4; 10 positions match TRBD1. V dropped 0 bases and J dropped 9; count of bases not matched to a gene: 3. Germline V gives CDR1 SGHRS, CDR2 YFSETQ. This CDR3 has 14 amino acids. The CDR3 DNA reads TGCGCCAGCAGCTTGGGGGACAGGGGTGGCATTCAGTACTTC. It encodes CASSLGDRGGIQYF.

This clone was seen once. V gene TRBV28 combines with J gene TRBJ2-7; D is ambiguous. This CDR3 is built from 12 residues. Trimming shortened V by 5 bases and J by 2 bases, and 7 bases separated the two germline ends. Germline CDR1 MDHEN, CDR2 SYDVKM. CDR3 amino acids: CASSLNPYEQYF. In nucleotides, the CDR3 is TGTGCCAGCAGTCTCAATCCCTACGAGCAGTACTTC.

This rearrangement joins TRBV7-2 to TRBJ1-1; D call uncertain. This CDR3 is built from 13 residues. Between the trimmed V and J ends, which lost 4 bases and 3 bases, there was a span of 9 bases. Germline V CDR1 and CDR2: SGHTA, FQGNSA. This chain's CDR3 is CASSYTVDTEAFF. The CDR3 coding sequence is TGTGCCAGCAGCTATACAGTGGACACTGAAGCTTTCTTT.

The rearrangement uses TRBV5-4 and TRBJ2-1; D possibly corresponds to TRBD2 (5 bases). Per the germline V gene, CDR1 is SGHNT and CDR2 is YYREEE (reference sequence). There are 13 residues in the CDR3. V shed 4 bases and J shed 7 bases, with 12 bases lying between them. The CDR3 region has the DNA TGTGCCAGCAGCCGACCTCTAGCAAATGAGCAGTTCTTC. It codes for CASSRPLANEQFF.